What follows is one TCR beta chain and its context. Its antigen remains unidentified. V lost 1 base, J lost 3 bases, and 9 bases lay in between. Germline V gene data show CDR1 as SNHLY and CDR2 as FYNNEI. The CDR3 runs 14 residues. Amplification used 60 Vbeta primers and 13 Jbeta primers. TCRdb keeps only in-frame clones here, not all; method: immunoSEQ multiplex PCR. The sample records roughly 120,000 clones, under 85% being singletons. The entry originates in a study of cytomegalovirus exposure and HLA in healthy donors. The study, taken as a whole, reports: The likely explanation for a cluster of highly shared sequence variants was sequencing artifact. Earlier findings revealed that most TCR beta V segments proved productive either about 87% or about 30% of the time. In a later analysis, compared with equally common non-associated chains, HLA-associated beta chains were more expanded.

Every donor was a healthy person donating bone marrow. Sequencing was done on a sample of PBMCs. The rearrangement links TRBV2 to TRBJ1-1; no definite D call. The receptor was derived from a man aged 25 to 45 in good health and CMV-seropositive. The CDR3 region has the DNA TGTGCCAGCAGTGAAGGGGAGCTGTACACTGAAGCTTTCTTT. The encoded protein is CASSEGELYTEAFF.